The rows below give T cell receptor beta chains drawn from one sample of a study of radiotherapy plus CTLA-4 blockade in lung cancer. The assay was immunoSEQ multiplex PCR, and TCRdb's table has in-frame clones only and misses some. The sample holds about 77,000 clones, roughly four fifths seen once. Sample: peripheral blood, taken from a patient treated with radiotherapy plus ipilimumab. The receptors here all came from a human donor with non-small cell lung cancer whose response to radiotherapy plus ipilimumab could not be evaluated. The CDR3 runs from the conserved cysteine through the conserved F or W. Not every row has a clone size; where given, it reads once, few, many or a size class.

CDR3aa: CASSLVSSGYNEQFF
j_gene: TRBJ2-1
abundance: .
v_gene: TRBV11-2

CDR3aa: CASSQGLAGVNEQFF
j_gene: TRBJ2-1
abundance: .
v_gene: TRBV4-1

CDR3aa: CASSYTPGLAGGEQFF
j_gene: TRBJ2-1
abundance: .
v_gene: TRBV6-5

CDR3aa: CASSLTGTNTEAFF
j_gene: TRBJ1-1
abundance: .
v_gene: TRBV28

CDR3aa: CAWSEGRPNQPQHF
j_gene: TRBJ1-5
abundance: .
v_gene: TRBV30

CDR3aa: CASKDSQGLASYEQYF
j_gene: TRBJ2-7
abundance: medium-sized
v_gene: TRBV5-8

CDR3aa: CASSLYRGVQETQYF
j_gene: TRBJ2-5
abundance: .
v_gene: TRBV27

CDR3aa: CASSSVYRLGDEQYF
j_gene: TRBJ2-7
abundance: .
v_gene: TRBV5-6

CDR3aa: CASSFSQGASPLHF
j_gene: TRBJ1-6
abundance: once
v_gene: TRBV7-8

CDR3aa: CSVVPTARGQFF
j_gene: TRBJ2-1
abundance: .
v_gene: TRBV29-1

CDR3aa: CASSIDGGKTQYF
j_gene: TRBJ2-5
abundance: few
v_gene: TRBV7-3

CDR3aa: CASGDLKGNTDTQYF
j_gene: TRBJ2-3
abundance: .
v_gene: TRBV5-1

CDR3aa: CASSVGGGSEKQFF
j_gene: TRBJ2-1
abundance: .
v_gene: TRBV9

CDR3aa: CASALTVYEQYF
j_gene: TRBJ2-7
abundance: .
v_gene: TRBV28

CDR3aa: CASSLDPVATAFF
j_gene: TRBJ1-1
abundance: .
v_gene: TRBV5-1

CDR3aa: CASSEYPARNTIYF
j_gene: TRBJ1-3
abundance: .
v_gene: TRBV25-1

CDR3aa: CASSLYGADYEQYF
j_gene: TRBJ2-7
abundance: .
v_gene: TRBV5-5

CDR3aa: CASSQGLAASYEQYF
j_gene: TRBJ2-7
abundance: .
v_gene: TRBV4-3

CDR3aa: CASRSGYEQYF
j_gene: TRBJ2-7
abundance: .
v_gene: TRBV27

CDR3aa: CASSLGQGKPTEAFF
j_gene: TRBJ1-1
abundance: .
v_gene: TRBV5-1

CDR3aa: CASSLEAEGAHQETQYF
j_gene: TRBJ2-5
abundance: few
v_gene: TRBV7-4

CDR3aa: CASSYQGAGETQYF
j_gene: TRBJ2-5
abundance: .
v_gene: TRBV6-6

CDR3aa: CASSSSGANVLTF
j_gene: TRBJ2-6
abundance: .
v_gene: TRBV10-1

CDR3aa: CASSQGLGSSGDTDTQYF
j_gene: TRBJ2-3
abundance: few
v_gene: TRBV4-2